This T cell receptor beta chain appears in the sequencing data of a study of blood T cell repertoires in COVID-19. Study context: Material from acute and convalescent COVID-19 was sourced from the United States, Italy and Spain. The analysed material was cDNA or gDNA that came from T cells, B-cell-depleted T cells, or PBMCs.

Original processing methods: Reference gene primer amplification gave estimated nucleated cell counts. Assay used: immunoSEQ multiplex PCR; TCRdb lists only in-frame clones, some missing. V and J calls and clone size come straight from that table; D and trimming were deduced from the DNA. The sample shows about 70,000 clones, 70% to 90% of them seen only once. The sequenced sample consisted of peripheral blood. This sequence was found in a human donor in a cohort sampled during active COVID-19.

The CDR3 here is CAWSPGQASWVTIYF. The DNA for the CDR3 is TGTGCCTGGAGTCCGGGACAGGCGAGCTGGGTCACCATATATTTT. This chain links TRBV30 with TRBJ1-3; 8 positions agree with TRBD1. The CDR3 spans 15 residues. Germline CDR1 and CDR2: GTSNPN and SVGIG (reference sequence). The ends lost 2 bases at V and 9 bases at J; junction bases unmatched: 12.